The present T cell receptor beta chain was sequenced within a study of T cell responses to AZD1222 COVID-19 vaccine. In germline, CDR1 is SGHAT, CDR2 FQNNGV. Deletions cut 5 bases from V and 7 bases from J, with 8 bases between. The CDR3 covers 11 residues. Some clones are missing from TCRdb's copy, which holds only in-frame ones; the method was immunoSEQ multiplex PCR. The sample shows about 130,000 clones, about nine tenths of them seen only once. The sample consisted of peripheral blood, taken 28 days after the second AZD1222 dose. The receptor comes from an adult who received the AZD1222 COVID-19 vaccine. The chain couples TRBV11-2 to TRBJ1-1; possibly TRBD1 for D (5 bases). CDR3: CASSQGFEAFF. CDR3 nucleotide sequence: TGTGCCAGCAGCCAGGGATTTGAAGCTTTCTTT.